This T cell receptor beta chain was sequenced for a study of T cells in localized non-small cell lung cancer. Overall study results and limits: Uninvolved nearby lung showed the greatest T cell clonality, exceeding that found in tumor. Among blood samples, higher T cell density accompanied longer overall survival.

On this clone: What it binds is not known.

The J segment lost 2 bases and the V segment lost 6 bases, leaving 6 bases of the junction unmatched. CDR3 size: 14 residues. Germline CDR1 MNHEY, CDR2 SMNVEV (reference sequence). The assay was immunoSEQ multiplex PCR, and TCRdb's table has in-frame clones only and misses some. In the table there are around 70,000 clones, about four fifths of which are singletons. Sequencing was performed on peripheral blood, taken before any cancer treatment. This clonotype originated in a female donor of 60 years or more with stage I lung adenocarcinoma. The chain joins TRBV27 to TRBJ2-7, with TRBD2 matching over 8 bases. CDR3 sequence (DNA): TGTGCCAGCAGAGGCCAGACTAGCGCCTACGAGCAGTACTTC. Its protein is CASRGQTSAYEQYF.